A single sample gave rise to the 23 T cell receptor beta chains below, sequenced in a study of shared clonotypes between healthy human individuals. Assay: immunoSEQ multiplex PCR; the TCRdb copy retains only in-frame clones and omits some. The sample lists approximately 980,000 clones; approximately 80% were seen once. Sequencing used memory CD4+ T cells sorted from blood. The subset denotes: CD45RA-negative fraction. The receptors stem from a man between 18 and 35 years old in good health.

The chain has TRBV10-3 and TRBJ2-3; D might be TRBD2 (5 bases). Germline V gives CDR1 ENHRY, CDR2 SYGVKD. Trimming shortened V by 4 bases and J by 5 bases, and 13 bases separated the two germline ends. This CDR3 region has 14 residues. The CDR3 loop reads CAISGTPGGDTQYF. DNA of the CDR3: TGTGCCATCAGTGGTACCCCAGGAGGAGATACGCAGTATTTT.

This chain uses TRBV28 with TRBJ1-3; D might be TRBD1 (5 bases). The V and J ends lost 5 bases and 2 bases respectively, with 13 bases between them. The CDR3 runs to 15 residues. The germline gives CDR1 MDHEN, CDR2 SYDVKM. The DNA of the CDR3 is TGTGCCAGCAGTCCCCTGGGGGGGACTGGAAACACCATATATTTT. It encodes CASSPLGGTGNTIYF.

The J gene is TRBJ2-1, the V gene TRBV7-8; D might be TRBD2 (6 bases). Germline-derived CDR1 and CDR2 are SGHVS and FQNEAQ. This CDR3 has 15 amino acids. V lost 0 bases and J 2 bases, leaving 8 bases between the germline ends. CDR3 region: CASSLAAGTYNEQFF. The CDR3, as DNA: TGTGCCAGCAGCTTAGCGGCGGGAACCTACAATGAGCAGTTCTTC.

The rearrangement joins TRBV7-9 to TRBJ1-5; 7 bases agree with TRBD1. This CDR3 contains 16 residues. Germline CDR1 and CDR2: SEHNR and FQNEAQ (reference sequence). With 1 base clipped from V and 5 bases from J, the junction kept 8 bases outside the gene matches. In DNA, the CDR3 is TGTGCCAGCAGCTTAGTAGGTCAGGGGGACTATCAGCCCCAGCATTTT. Its protein is CASSLVGQGDYQPQHF.

V and J are TRBV29-1 and TRBJ2-3, with TRBD2 identical over 10 bases. This CDR3 is 14 amino acids long. From germline, CDR1 is SQVTM and CDR2 ANQGSEA. V shed 7 bases, J shed 2 bases, and the junction held 6 bases outside the gene matches. CDR3 loop: CSAVAGGNTDTQYF. The CDR3 nucleotides read TGCAGCGCGGTAGCGGGGGGAAACACAGATACGCAGTATTTT.

This clone showed up many times. The rearrangement uses TRBV7-9 and TRBJ1-4; a possible D gene is TRBD1 (5 bases). Germline V gives CDR1 SEHNR, CDR2 FQNEAQ (reference sequence). V shed 5 bases and J shed 0 bases, with 10 bases lying between them. This CDR3 has 15 residues. The CDR3 DNA is TGTGCCAGCAGCCCGACAGTTACAACTAATGAAAAACTGTTTTTT. As protein: CASSPTVTTNEKLFF.

This chain connects TRBV19 to TRBJ1-1; D is undetermined. The germline V gene has CDR1 LNHDA and CDR2 SQIVND (reference sequence). The CDR3 extends over 17 amino acids. V dropped 5 bases and J dropped 5 bases, with 24 bases sitting between them. The chain's CDR3 is CASSPPMRALVGTEAFF. The DNA for the CDR3 is TGTGCCAGTAGTCCCCCGATGAGGGCACTTGTGGGGACTGAAGCTTTCTTT.

The V and J genes are TRBV4-2 and TRBJ2-5; 10 positions match TRBD2. V lost 3 bases, J lost 5 bases, and 12 bases stayed unmatched. This CDR3 is built from 17 residues. CDR1 is LGHNA, CDR2 YNFKEQ, per germline. This chain's CDR3 is CASSQPSGGAEVETQYF. Written as DNA, the CDR3 is TGTGCCAGCAGCCAGCCCAGCGGGGGGGCCGAAGTGGAGACCCAGTACTTC.

The chain couples TRBV15 to TRBJ1-3; TRBD1 agrees at 8 bases. Germline CDR1 and CDR2: LNHNV and YYDKDF (reference sequence). J gave up 8 bases and V 0 bases, and 3 bases lay outside the gene matches. CDR3 size: 14 residues. In DNA form, the CDR3 reads TGTGCCACCAGCAGAGATACGGGACAGGACACCATATATTTT. Protein product: CATSRDTGQDTIYF.

The chain has TRBV4-1 and TRBJ1-3; D is uncertain. The CDR3 totals 18 residues. The germline V and J ends were trimmed by 0 bases and 0 bases, with 15 bases remaining between them. The V gene's germline CDR1 is MGHRA and CDR2 YSYEKL. The CDR3 DNA sequence: TGCGCCAGCAGCCAAGATCTGGGCCCTCGCGTCTCTGGAAACACCATATATTTT. It codes for CASSQDLGPRVSGNTIYF.

The V gene is TRBV5-1, the J gene TRBJ1-1, with 10 bases identical to TRBD1. With V trimmed by 3 bases and J by 9 bases, 5 bases remained unmatched. This CDR3 region has 13 residues. Germline CDR1 is SGHRS and CDR2 is YFSETQ. Written as DNA, the CDR3 is TGCGCCAGCAGCTATCGACAGGGGGCTCAAGCTTTCTTT. Protein sequence: CASSYRQGAQAFF.

The chain couples TRBV12-5 to TRBJ2-7; the match to TRBD2 covers 9 bases. Germline CDR1 reads LGHNT; CDR2 reads FRNRAP. This CDR3 spans 15 amino acids. V was pared by 2 bases and J by 3 bases, with 5 bases of the junction left unmatched. The CDR3 reads CASGLISGRVYEQYF. CDR3 sequence (DNA): TGTGCTAGTGGTTTGATTAGCGGGAGAGTCTACGAGCAGTACTTC.

The chain combines TRBV11-2 with TRBJ2-2; D uncertain. Trimming left V 1 base short and J 1 base short, with 10 bases between. This CDR3 spans 16 amino acids. Germline CDR1 SGHAT, CDR2 FQNNGV. The DNA of the CDR3 is TGTGCCAGCAGCTTAGTCCCCTTGGGGAACACCGGGGAGCTGTTTTTT. It yields the protein CASSLVPLGNTGELFF.

The V gene is TRBV29-1, the J gene TRBJ1-2; 7 bases match TRBD1. Germline trimming cut 6 bases from V and 2 bases from J; bases unmatched to any gene: 9. The CDR3 is 14 amino acids. The germline CDR1 and CDR2 sequences are SQVTM and ANQGSEA. CDR3 residues: CSVVGRQGNYGYTF. In DNA, the CDR3 is TGCAGCGTGGTGGGACGACAGGGCAACTATGGCTACACCTTC. The whole variable domain, remainder taken from reference TRBV29-1 and TRBJ1-2, is SAVISQKPSRDICQRGTSLTIQCQVDSQVTMMFWYRQQPGQSLTLIATANQGSEATYESGFVIDKFPISRPNLTFSTLTVSNMSPEDSSIYLCSVVGRQGNYGYTFGSGTRLTVV.

This clone has more than one count but fewer than ten. The chain recombines TRBV6-1 with TRBJ2-7; the match to TRBD2 covers 9 bases. Germline V gene sequence: CDR1 MNHNS, CDR2 SASEGT. J lost 6 bases, V lost 4 bases, and 19 bases had no gene match. The CDR3 contains 18 residues. For the CDR3, the DNA is TGTGCCAGCAGTGTGGGTATGAAGGGCGGGAGGGCCTATGGCGAGCAGTACTTC. Protein: CASSVGMKGGRAYGEQYF.

J is TRBJ2-7 and V is TRBV2; D is unclear. The CDR3 loop spans 13 amino acids. The ends were cut back, 8 bases at V and 0 bases at J, with 11 bases in the middle. The V gene's germline CDR1 is SNHLY and CDR2 FYNNEI. CDR3 loop: CASGTLVSYEQYF. DNA of the CDR3: TGTGCCAGCGGCACACTCGTCTCCTACGAGCAGTACTTC.

The rearrangement joins TRBV6-6 to TRBJ2-3; perhaps D is TRBD1 or TRBD2 (6 bases each). CDR1 MNHNY and CDR2 SVGAGI come from the germline V gene (reference sequence). The CDR3 has 15 amino acids. V gave up 2 bases and J gave up 3 bases, with 12 bases separating them. DNA for the CDR3: TGTGCCAGCAGTTACAGACAGGCGGGGACAGATACGCAGTATTTT. This gives the protein CASSYRQAGTDTQYF.

The chain joins TRBV5-8 to TRBJ1-4, with 9 bases aligning to TRBD1. The trim removed 4 bases at V and 5 bases at J, leaving 6 bases unmatched. Germline-derived CDR1 and CDR2 are SGHTS and YDEGEE. There are 15 residues in the CDR3. CDR3 coding DNA: TGTGCCAGCAGCGAAACGGGACAGGGAAATGAAAAACTGTTTTTT. Translation gives CASSETGQGNEKLFF.

The V and J genes are TRBV7-2 and TRBJ1-5; 8 bases fit TRBD1. V was clipped by 6 bases and J by 9 bases; unmatched bases: 16. The germline V gene has CDR1 SGHTA and CDR2 FQGNSA. This CDR3 spans 16 amino acids. The CDR3 here is CASSRNTGDRFSPQHF. The DNA for the CDR3 is TGTGCCAGCAGTCGAAACACCGGGGACAGGTTCTCGCCCCAGCATTTT.

This chain joins TRBV14 and TRBJ1-1; no clear D. The CDR3 covers 15 residues. V lost 1 base, J lost 4 bases, and 13 bases lay in between. Germline CDR1 SGHDN, CDR2 FVKESK. The CDR3 DNA reads TGTGCCAGCAGCCAAGGTTTTCTCCAGACCACTGAAGCTTTCTTT. Its translation: CASSQGFLQTTEAFF.

The chain couples TRBV27 to TRBJ1-2; the D is unclear. The germline V and J ends were trimmed by 5 bases and 0 bases, with 16 bases remaining between them. The CDR3 spans 16 residues. CDR1 MNHEY and CDR2 SMNVEV come from the germline V gene (reference sequence). As DNA, the CDR3 is TGTGCCAGCAGTCCTTCGGGAGGGCGTACTAACTATGGCTACACCTTC. This codes for CASSPSGGRTNYGYTF.

The chain uses TRBV5-1 and TRBJ1-2; possibly TRBD1 for D (6 bases). V lost 4 bases to trimming and J lost 4 bases, with 11 bases between them. In germline, CDR1 is SGHRS, CDR2 YFSETQ. The CDR3 runs to 13 residues. The CDR3 here is CASSLGHSYGYTF. The CDR3 bases are TGCGCCAGCAGCCTGGGACATTCCTATGGCTACACCTTC.

This chain joins TRBV2 and TRBJ1-3, with 12 bases that match TRBD1. The V gene's germline CDR1 is SNHLY and CDR2 FYNNEI. The CDR3 consists of 17 residues. Trimming cost V 5 bases and J 3 bases; bases outside gene matches: 8. This chain's CDR3 is CASSPGTGGLGGNTIYF. The CDR3 bases are TGTGCCAGCAGTCCCGGGACAGGGGGCTTGGGTGGAAACACCATATATTTT. Full variable domain (missing parts from reference TRBV2 and TRBJ1-3): EPEVTQTPSHQVTQMGQEVILRCVPISNHLYFYWYRQILGQKVEFLVSFYNNEISEKSEIFDDQFSVERPDGSNFTLKIRSTKLEDSAMYFCASSPGTGGLGGNTIYFGEGSWLTVV.